A selection of T cell receptor beta chains follows, all from one sample in a study of shared clonotypes between healthy human individuals. Some clones are missing from TCRdb's copy, which holds only in-frame ones; the method was immunoSEQ multiplex PCR. Here the sample spans fewer than 3 million clones, around 90% being singletons. The sample comprised naive CD4+ T cells from PBMCs. All receptors come from a young man in good health. Some clones in this sample may be carry-over from other donors' samples. The CDR3 runs from the conserved cysteine through the conserved F or W. The D gene is left open where the match is weak. Expanded clones are given a class, and other clones once, few, many or no size at all.

V	D	size	J	CDR3	DNA
TRBV18	NA	NA	TRBJ2-5	CASSRRDQETQYF	TGTGCCAGCTCACGGAGGGACCAAGAGACCCAGTACTTC
TRBV5-1	NA	NA	TRBJ2-7	CASSGGPGGYYEQYF	TGCGCCAGCAGCGGGGGACCCGGCGGGTACTACGAGCAGTACTTC
TRBV18	TRBD2	NA	TRBJ2-3	CASSPRLAPITDTQYF	TGTGCCAGCTCACCACGACTAGCGCCCATCACAGATACGCAGTATTTT
TRBV7-9	TRBD1	NA	TRBJ2-3	CASSFGQGYTDTQYF	TGTGCCAGCAGTTTCGGACAGGGTTACACAGATACGCAGTATTTT
TRBV2	NA	NA	TRBJ1-1	CASSEGEGTEAFF	TGTGCCAGCAGTGAAGGGGAGGGCACTGAAGCTTTCTTT
TRBV6-1	NA	NA	TRBJ2-1	CASTLGANSYNEQFF	TGTGCCAGCACGTTAGGGGCGAACTCCTACAATGAGCAGTTCTTC
TRBV7-2	NA	NA	TRBJ1-1	CASSRRATEAFF	TGTGCCAGCAGCAGGAGGGCCACTGAAGCTTTCTTT
TRBV29-1	NA	NA	TRBJ1-2	CSVVHKRDYGYTF	TGCAGCGTTGTACACAAAAGGGACTATGGCTACACCTTC
TRBV14	NA	NA	TRBJ2-5	CASSQEETQYF	TGTGCCAGCAGCCAAGAGGAGACCCAGTACTTC
TRBV4-2	NA	few	TRBJ1-1	CASSQPLGGDTEAFF	TGTGCCAGCAGCCAACCCCTAGGGGGGGACACTGAAGCTTTCTTT
TRBV18	NA	NA	TRBJ1-1	CASSPGTRDGQAFF	TGTGCCAGCTCACCGGGCACGAGAGACGGTCAAGCTTTCTTT
TRBV7-9	NA	NA	TRBJ2-5	CASSLWGETQYF	TGTGCCAGCAGCTTGTGGGGCGAGACCCAGTACTTC
TRBV28	NA	few	TRBJ1-5	CASRVEGNQPQHF	TGTGCCAGCAGAGTGGAGGGCAATCAGCCCCAGCATTTT
TRBV6-6	TRBD1	NA	TRBJ2-7	CASSTPGTGHGEQYF	TGTGCCAGCAGTACACCCGGGACAGGCCACGGCGAGCAGTACTTC
TRBV28	TRBD1	once	TRBJ1-2	CASRGTGRNYGYTF	TGTGCCAGCAGGGGGACAGGGCGGAACTATGGCTACACCTTC
TRBV21-1	NA	once	TRBJ1-1	CASSAPGGHLNTEAFF	TGTGCCAGCAGCGCCCCTGGGGGACATTTGAACACTGAAGCTTTCTTT
TRBV4-1	NA	NA	TRBJ1-3	CASSQARGVDLSGNTIYF	TGCGCCAGCAGCCAAGCAAGGGGAGTCGATCTCTCTGGAAACACCATATATTTT
TRBV5-1	TRBD1	NA	TRBJ2-2	CASSSEGQGWTGELFF	TGCGCCAGCAGCTCCGAGGGACAGGGTTGGACCGGGGAGCTGTTTTTT
TRBV28	NA	NA	TRBJ1-5	CASSLVSGNQPQHF	TGTGCCAGCAGTTTAGTTTCGGGCAATCAGCCCCAGCATTTT
TRBV7-2	NA	NA	TRBJ2-3	CASRERTGGTDTQYF	TGTGCCAGCAGAGAACGGACGGGGGGCACAGATACGCAGTATTTT
TRBV5-1	TRBD2	NA	TRBJ2-5	CASSWTSRETQYF	TGCGCCAGCAGCTGGACTAGCAGAGAGACCCAGTACTTC
TRBV30	NA	once	TRBJ2-7	CAWSESGYEQYF	TGTGCCTGGAGTGAGTCAGGCTACGAGCAGTACTTC